This T cell receptor beta chain was obtained from a study of tumor-infiltrating lymphocytes in localized non-small cell lung cancer. Across the study: Each patient gave resected tumor and non-adjacent uninvolved lung tissue.

Whole-study results and caveats: Different pieces of the same tissue went to different assays, confounding technical variation with intratumor heterogeneity.

The table came from immunoSEQ multiplex PCR; TCRdb's copy has only in-frame clones and leaves some out. Of around 12,000 clones listed, 65% to 90% are singletons. The CDR3 sequence is 14 residues long. J was trimmed by 4 bases and V by 2 bases; bases with no gene match: 7. Germline V gene lookup returns CDR1 GTSNPN and CDR2 SVGIG (reference sequence). In the case of this clone: Its antigen is currently unknown.

Sequenced: uninvolved lung tissue not adjacent to the tumor. The source of this sequence is a human donor with non-small cell lung cancer. The rearrangement joins TRBV30 to TRBJ1-2; 7 nucleotides align to TRBD1. CDR3 sequence reads: CAWSIGGGRYGYTF. The CDR3 bases are TGTGCCTGGAGTATAGGGGGCGGACGCTATGGCTACACCTTC. Supplemented by reference TRBV30 and TRBJ1-2, the full variable domain reads SQTIHQWPATLVQPVGSPLSLECTVEGTSNPNLYWYRQAAGRGLQLLFYSVGIGQISSEVPQNLSASRPQDRQFILSSKKLLLSDSGFYLCAWSIGGGRYGYTFGSGTRLTVV.